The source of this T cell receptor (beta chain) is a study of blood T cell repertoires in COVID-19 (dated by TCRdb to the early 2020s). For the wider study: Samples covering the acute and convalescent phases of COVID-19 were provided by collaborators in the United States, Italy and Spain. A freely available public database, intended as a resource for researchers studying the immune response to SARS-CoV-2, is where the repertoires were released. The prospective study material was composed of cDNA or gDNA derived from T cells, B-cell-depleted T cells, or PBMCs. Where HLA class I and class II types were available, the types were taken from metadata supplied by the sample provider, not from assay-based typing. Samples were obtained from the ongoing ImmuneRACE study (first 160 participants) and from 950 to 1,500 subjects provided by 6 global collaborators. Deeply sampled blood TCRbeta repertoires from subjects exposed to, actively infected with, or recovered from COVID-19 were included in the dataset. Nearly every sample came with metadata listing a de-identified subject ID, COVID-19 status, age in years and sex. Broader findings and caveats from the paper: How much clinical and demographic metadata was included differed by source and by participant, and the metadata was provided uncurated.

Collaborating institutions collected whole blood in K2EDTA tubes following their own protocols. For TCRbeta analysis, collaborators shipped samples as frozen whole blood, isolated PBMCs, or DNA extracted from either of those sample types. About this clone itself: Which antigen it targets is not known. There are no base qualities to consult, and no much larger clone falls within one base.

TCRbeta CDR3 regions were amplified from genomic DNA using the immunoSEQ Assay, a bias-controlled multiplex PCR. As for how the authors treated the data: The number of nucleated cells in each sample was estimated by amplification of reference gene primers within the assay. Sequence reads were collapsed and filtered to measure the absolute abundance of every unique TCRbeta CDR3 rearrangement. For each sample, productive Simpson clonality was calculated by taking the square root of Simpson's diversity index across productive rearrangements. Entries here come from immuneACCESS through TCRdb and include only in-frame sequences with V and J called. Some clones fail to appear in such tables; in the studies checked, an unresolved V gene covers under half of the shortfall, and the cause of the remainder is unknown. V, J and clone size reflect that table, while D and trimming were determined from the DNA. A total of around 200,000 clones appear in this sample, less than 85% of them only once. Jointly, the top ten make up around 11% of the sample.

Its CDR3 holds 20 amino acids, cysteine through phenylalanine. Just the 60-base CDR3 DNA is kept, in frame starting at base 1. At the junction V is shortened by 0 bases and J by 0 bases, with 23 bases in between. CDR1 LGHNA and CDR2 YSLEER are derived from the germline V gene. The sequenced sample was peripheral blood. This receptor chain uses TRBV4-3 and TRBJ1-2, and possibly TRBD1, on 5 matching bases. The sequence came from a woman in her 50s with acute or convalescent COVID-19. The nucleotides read TGCGCCAGCAGCCAAGATCCCTACAGGTTCGAAGGGGAAGCTAACTATGGCTACACCTTC. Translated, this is CASSQDPYRFEGEANYGYTF.